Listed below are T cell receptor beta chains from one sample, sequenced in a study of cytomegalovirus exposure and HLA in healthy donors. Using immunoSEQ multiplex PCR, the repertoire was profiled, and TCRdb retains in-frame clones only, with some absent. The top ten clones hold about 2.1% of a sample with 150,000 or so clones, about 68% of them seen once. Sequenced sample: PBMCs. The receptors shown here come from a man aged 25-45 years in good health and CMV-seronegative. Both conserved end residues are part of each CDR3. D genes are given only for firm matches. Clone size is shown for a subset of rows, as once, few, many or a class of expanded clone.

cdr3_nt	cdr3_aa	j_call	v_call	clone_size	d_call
TGTGCCAGCAGCCAACTAGCGGGGAGCTACGAGCAGTACTTC	CASSQLAGSYEQYF	TRBJ2-7	TRBV4-2	NA	TRBD2
TGTGCCAGCAGCCCCGAGGAGAACACTGAAGCTTTCTTT	CASSPEENTEAFF	TRBJ1-1	TRBV9	NA	NA
TGCGCCAGCAGCTTGTCCCAGGGAACTAATGAAAAACTGTTTTTT	CASSLSQGTNEKLFF	TRBJ1-4	TRBV5-1	NA	NA
TGTGCCAGCAGCGCGGGACAGTTCGGCACCGGGGAGCTGTTTTTT	CASSAGQFGTGELFF	TRBJ2-2	TRBV11-2	NA	NA
TGTGCCTGGAGTGACGGAGCCTCCTACGAGCAGTACTTC	CAWSDGASYEQYF	TRBJ2-7	TRBV30	NA	NA
TGTGCCAGCAGTGTTCCCGGGAGCTATGGCTACACCTTC	CASSVPGSYGYTF	TRBJ1-2	TRBV6-1	NA	NA
TGCGCCAGCAGTACGGGGAACGACTATGGCTACACCTTC	CASSTGNDYGYTF	TRBJ1-2	TRBV5-1	NA	NA
TGCGCCAGCAGCCAAGAAGGGGGCGTAGGTCAGCCCCAGCATTTT	CASSQEGGVGQPQHF	TRBJ1-5	TRBV4-3	few	TRBD1
TGTGCCAGCAGCCTACGCCAAGATCAGGACAAACCCTACGAGCAGTACTTC	CASSLRQDQDKPYEQYF	TRBJ2-7	TRBV7-2	NA	NA
TGTGCCAGCAGCGACCCGGACAGTTACGAGCAGTACTTC	CASSDPDSYEQYF	TRBJ2-7	TRBV7-2	NA	NA
TGTGCCAGCAATCTTAGGGGACAGGGGGCAGGCTACCCCTTC	CASNLRGQGAGYPF	TRBJ1-2	TRBV28	NA	TRBD1
TGCGCCAGCAGCTTGGGACAACAGGGCCTCGGCTATGGCTACACCTTC	CASSLGQQGLGYGYTF	TRBJ1-2	TRBV5-1	NA	NA
NA	CASGVGGGNSPLNF	TRBJ1-6	TRBV7-9	NA	NA
TGTGCCAGCAGCTTAGTGGTACTGACAGGGGCGTCGACTAACTATGGCTACACCTTC	CASSLVVLTGASTNYGYTF	TRBJ1-2	TRBV7-9	once	TRBD1
TGCGCCAGCAGCCAAGATATGTTTAACAGGAATGGCTACACCTTC	CASSQDMFNRNGYTF	TRBJ1-2	TRBV4-3	NA	NA
TGTGCCAGCAGTTCATACAGGGTGGGGTATGGCTACACCTTC	CASSSYRVGYGYTF	TRBJ1-2	TRBV27	NA	NA
TGTGCCAGCAGCCAAGATCTGCAGAGCAATCAGCCCCAGCATTTT	CASSQDLQSNQPQHF	TRBJ1-5	TRBV4-2	NA	NA
TGTGCCACAGCACCGGACGGGGTGGAGACCCAGTACTTC	CATAPDGVETQYF	TRBJ2-5	TRBV2	once	NA
TGTGCCAGCACCCGACAGGGTATTTGGGTGCAGTACTTC	CASTRQGIWVQYF	TRBJ2-7	TRBV28	NA	TRBD1
TGTGCCAGCAGCGCTACTAGCGGGGTCACAGATACGCAGTATTTT	CASSATSGVTDTQYF	TRBJ2-3	TRBV2	NA	TRBD2
TGCGCCAGCAGCTTGGTCTGGCTAGCGGGGGCCCCCTGGGCGCAGTATTTT	CASSLVWLAGAPWAQYF	TRBJ2-3	TRBV5-1	NA	TRBD2
TGTGCCAGCAACATACAGGGAAGCAATCAGCCCCAGCATTTT	CASNIQGSNQPQHF	TRBJ1-5	TRBV5-4	NA	NA
TGTGCCAGCAGTTCGACTAGCGGGGGATTGAGTGAGCAGTTCTTC	CASSSTSGGLSEQFF	TRBJ2-1	TRBV27	NA	TRBD2
TGTGCCAGCAGCTTAGAAGGCGATCAGGGTTCTTATTCACCCCTCCACTTT	CASSLEGDQGSYSPLHF	TRBJ1-6	TRBV7-2	NA	NA
TGTGCCAGCAGTAAGACTAGCGGGGCAATAGATACGCAGTATTTT	CASSKTSGAIDTQYF	TRBJ2-3	TRBV2	NA	TRBD2
TGTGCCAGCAGAGGGACTAGCGGGGGCTCGCAGTTCTTC	CASRGTSGGSQFF	TRBJ2-1	TRBV2	NA	TRBD2
TGTGCCAGCAGTTTATGGGGACTAGCGGGTAACAATGAGCAGTTCTTC	CASSLWGLAGNNEQFF	TRBJ2-1	TRBV28	NA	TRBD2
TGCAGCGTGCAGGTACAAGAGACCCAGTACTTC	CSVQVQETQYF	TRBJ2-5	TRBV29-1	NA	NA
TGTGCCAGTAGTATTTCCCGGTCCGGAGGTCCCCAGCATTTT	CASSISRSGGPQHF	TRBJ1-5	TRBV19	NA	NA
TGTGCCATCAACCCCGGGACAGGGAACGAGCAGTACTTC	CAINPGTGNEQYF	TRBJ2-7	TRBV10-3	NA	TRBD1
TGTGCCAGCAGTATACAGGGGCCAGGCAATCAGCCCCAGCATTTT	CASSIQGPGNQPQHF	TRBJ1-5	TRBV28	few	TRBD1
TGTGCCTGGAGTCTCAGCCGGACGGCGCAGGGTGGCTACACCTTC	CAWSLSRTAQGGYTF	TRBJ1-2	TRBV30	NA	NA
TGTGCCAGCAGCCCGGGACTAGCGGGGGGGAATGAGCAGTTCTTC	CASSPGLAGGNEQFF	TRBJ2-1	TRBV14	once	TRBD2
TGCAGCGTGGTAGCGGGGGGCCAAGAGACCCAGTACTTC	CSVVAGGQETQYF	TRBJ2-5	TRBV29-1	once	TRBD2
TGCGCCAGCAGCTTGGGACAGGGTAACTCCTACGAGCAGTACTTC	CASSLGQGNSYEQYF	TRBJ2-7	TRBV5-1	few	TRBD1
TGTGCCAGCAGCTTAGTAGGGACAGGCTACGAGCAGTACTTC	CASSLVGTGYEQYF	TRBJ2-7	TRBV11-2	NA	TRBD1
TGTGCCAGCAGCTTGGTAACGGGACAAGAGACCCAGTACTTC	CASSLVTGQETQYF	TRBJ2-5	TRBV5-6	NA	NA
TGTGCCAGCGGACTACAGGGGATCGGCACTGAAGCTTTCTTT	CASGLQGIGTEAFF	TRBJ1-1	TRBV7-6	NA	TRBD1
TGTGCCAGTAGTATTATCCTAAGCTCCTACAATGAGCAGTTCTTC	CASSIILSSYNEQFF	TRBJ2-1	TRBV19	NA	NA
TGTGCCAGCAGTACCGGACTACCAGGGGGCTACGAGCAGTACTTC	CASSTGLPGGYEQYF	TRBJ2-7	TRBV28	NA	NA